This entry features one T cell receptor (beta chain) sequence. Assay used: immunoSEQ multiplex PCR; TCRdb lists only in-frame clones, some missing. The sample lists around 150,000 clones; roughly 84% were seen once. V lost 6 bases and J lost 0, with 15 bases in between. Germline CDR1 reads SGHRS; CDR2 reads YFSETQ. The CDR3 runs 15 residues. These data are taken from a study of blood T cell repertoires in COVID-19. This TCR derives from a woman aged 55-70 years with COVID-19, enrolled during active disease. V is TRBV5-1 and J is TRBJ1-1; D might be TRBD1 (5 bases). Sequences were obtained from peripheral blood. CDR3 coding DNA: TGCGCCAGCACAACATACGACAGCATGAACACTGAAGCTTTCTTT. Encoded protein: CASTTYDSMNTEAFF. The full variable domain, its missing parts supplied by reference TRBV5-1 and TRBJ1-1, is KAGVTQTPRYLIKTRGQQVTLSCSPISGHRSVSWYQQTPGQGLQFLFEYFSETQRNKGNFPGRFSGRQFSNSRSEMNVSTLELGDSALYLCASTTYDSMNTEAFFGQGTRLTVV.